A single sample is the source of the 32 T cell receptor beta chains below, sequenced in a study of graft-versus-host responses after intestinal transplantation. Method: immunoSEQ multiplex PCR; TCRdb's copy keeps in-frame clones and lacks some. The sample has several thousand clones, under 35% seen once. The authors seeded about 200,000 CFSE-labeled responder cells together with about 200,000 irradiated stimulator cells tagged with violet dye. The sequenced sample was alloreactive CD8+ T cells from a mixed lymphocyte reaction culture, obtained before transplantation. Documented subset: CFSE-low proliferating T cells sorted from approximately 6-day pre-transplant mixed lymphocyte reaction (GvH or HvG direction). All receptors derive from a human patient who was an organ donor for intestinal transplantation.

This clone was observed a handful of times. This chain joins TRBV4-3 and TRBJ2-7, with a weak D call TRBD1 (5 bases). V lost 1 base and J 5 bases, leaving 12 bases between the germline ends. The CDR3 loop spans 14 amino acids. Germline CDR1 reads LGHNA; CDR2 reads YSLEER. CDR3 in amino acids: CASSQARGLNEQYF. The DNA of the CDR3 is TGCGCCAGCAGCCAAGCTAGGGGCCTCAACGAGCAGTACTTC.

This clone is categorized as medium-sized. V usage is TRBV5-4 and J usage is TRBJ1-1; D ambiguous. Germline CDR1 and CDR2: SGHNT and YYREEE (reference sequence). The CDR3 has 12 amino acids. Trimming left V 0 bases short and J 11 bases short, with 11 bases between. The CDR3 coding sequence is TGTGCCAGCAGCTTGGGGTCCCTCGGGGCTTTCTTT. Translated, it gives CASSLGSLGAFF.

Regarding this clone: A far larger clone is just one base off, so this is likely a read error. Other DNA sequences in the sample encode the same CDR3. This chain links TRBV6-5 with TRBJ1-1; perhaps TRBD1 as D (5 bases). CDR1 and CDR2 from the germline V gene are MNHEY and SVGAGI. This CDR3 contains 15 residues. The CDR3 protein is CASSYSGRLNTEAFF. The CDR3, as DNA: TGTGCCAGCAGTTACTCGGGACGGCTGAACACCGAAGCTTTCTTT.

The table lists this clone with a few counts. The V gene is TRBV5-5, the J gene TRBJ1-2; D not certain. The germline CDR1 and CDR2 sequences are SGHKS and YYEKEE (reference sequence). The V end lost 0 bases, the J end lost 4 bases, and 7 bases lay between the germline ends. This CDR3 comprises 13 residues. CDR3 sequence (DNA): TGTGCCAGCAGCTTGGTACGGACCTATGGCTACACCTTC. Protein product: CASSLVRTYGYTF.

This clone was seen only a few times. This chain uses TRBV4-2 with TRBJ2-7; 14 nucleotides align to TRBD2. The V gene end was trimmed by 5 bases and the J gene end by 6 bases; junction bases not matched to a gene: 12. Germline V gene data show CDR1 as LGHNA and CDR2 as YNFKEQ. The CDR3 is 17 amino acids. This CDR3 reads CASSWVPGLAGVPEQYF. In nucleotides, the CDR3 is TGTGCCAGCAGCTGGGTGCCGGGACTAGCGGGAGTGCCCGAGCAGTACTTC.

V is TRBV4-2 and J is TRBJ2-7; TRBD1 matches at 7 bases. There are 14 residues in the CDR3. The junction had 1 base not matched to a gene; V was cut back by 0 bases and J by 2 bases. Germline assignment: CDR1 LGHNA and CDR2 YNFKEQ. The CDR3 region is CASSQEQGPYEQYF. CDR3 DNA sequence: TGTGCCAGCAGCCAAGAACAGGGGCCCTACGAGCAGTACTTC.

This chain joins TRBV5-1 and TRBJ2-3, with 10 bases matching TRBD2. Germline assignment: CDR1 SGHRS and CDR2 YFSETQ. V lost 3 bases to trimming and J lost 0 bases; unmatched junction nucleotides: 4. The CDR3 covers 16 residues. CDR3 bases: TGCGCCAGCAGCTCGGGACTAGCGCTCAGCACAGATACGCAGTATTTT. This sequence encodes CASSSGLALSTDTQYF.

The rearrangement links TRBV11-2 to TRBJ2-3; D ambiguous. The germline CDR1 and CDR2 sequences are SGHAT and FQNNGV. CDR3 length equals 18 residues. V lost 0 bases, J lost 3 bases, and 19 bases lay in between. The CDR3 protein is CASSLDHSEQSRTDTQYF. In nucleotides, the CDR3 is TGTGCCAGCAGCTTAGATCACAGCGAACAGTCTAGGACAGATACGCAGTATTTT.

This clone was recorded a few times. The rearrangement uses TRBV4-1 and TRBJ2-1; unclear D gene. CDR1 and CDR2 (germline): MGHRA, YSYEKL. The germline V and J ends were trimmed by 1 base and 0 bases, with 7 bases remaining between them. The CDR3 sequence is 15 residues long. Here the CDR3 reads CASSQGDNSYNEQFF. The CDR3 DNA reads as TGCGCCAGCAGCCAAGGAGATAACTCCTACAATGAGCAGTTCTTC.

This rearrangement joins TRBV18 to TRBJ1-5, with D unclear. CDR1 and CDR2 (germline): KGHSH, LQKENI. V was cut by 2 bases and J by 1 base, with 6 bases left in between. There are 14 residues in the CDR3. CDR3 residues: CASSPGTSNQPQHF. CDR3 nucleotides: TGTGCCAGCTCACCAGGAACGAGCAATCAGCCCCAGCATTTT.

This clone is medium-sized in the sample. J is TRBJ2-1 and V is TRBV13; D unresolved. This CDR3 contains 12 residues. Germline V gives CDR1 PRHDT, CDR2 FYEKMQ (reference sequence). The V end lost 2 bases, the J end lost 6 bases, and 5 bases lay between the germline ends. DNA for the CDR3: TGTGCCAGCAGCTTAAAGCGCAATGAGCAGTTCTTC. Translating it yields CASSLKRNEQFF.

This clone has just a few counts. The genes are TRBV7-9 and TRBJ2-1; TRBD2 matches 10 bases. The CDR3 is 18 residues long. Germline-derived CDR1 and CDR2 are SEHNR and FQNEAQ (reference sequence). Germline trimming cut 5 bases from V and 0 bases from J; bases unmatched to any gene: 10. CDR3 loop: CASSPASGGLSSYNEQFF. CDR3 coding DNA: TGTGCCAGCAGCCCCGCTAGCGGGGGTCTTAGCTCCTACAATGAGCAGTTCTTC.

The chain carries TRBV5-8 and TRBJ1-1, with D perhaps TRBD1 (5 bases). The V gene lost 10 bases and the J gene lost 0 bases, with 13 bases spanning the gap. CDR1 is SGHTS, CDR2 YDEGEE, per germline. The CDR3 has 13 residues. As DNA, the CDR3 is TGTGCCGCCCAGAACAGGTTGAACACTGAAGCTTTCTTT. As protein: CAAQNRLNTEAFF. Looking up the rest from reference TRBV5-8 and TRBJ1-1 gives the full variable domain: EAGVTQSPTHLIKTRGQQATLRCSPISGHTSVYWYQQALGLGLQFLLWYDEGEERNRGNFPPRFSGRQFPNYSSELNVNALELEDSALYLCAAQNRLNTEAFFGQGTRLTVV.

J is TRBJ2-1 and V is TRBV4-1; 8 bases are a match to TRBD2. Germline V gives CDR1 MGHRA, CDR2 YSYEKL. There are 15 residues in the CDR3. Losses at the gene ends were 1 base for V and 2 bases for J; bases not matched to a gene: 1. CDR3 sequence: CASSQAGGPYNEQFF. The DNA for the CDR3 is TGCGCCAGCAGCCAAGCGGGAGGGCCCTACAATGAGCAGTTCTTC.

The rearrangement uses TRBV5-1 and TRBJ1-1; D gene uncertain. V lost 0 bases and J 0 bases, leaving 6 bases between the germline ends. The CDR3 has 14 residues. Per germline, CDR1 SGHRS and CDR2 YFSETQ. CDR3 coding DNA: TGCGCCAGCAGCTTGGGTTCCATGAACACTGAAGCTTTCTTT. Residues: CASSLGSMNTEAFF.

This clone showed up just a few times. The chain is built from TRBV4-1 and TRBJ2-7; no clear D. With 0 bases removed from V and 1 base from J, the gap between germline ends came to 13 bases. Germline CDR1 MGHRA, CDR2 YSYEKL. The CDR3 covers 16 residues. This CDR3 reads CASSQESRPLSYEQYF. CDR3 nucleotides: TGCGCCAGCAGCCAAGAGAGCAGGCCCCTATCCTACGAGCAGTACTTC.

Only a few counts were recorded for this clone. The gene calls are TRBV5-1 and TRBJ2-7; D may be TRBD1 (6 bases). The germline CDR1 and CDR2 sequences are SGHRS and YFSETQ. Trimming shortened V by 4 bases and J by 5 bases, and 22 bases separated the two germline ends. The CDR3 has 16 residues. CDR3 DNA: TGCGCCAGCAGCAAAAACCGGGACACTGGATCAGACGAGCAGTACTTC. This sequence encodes CASSKNRDTGSDEQYF.

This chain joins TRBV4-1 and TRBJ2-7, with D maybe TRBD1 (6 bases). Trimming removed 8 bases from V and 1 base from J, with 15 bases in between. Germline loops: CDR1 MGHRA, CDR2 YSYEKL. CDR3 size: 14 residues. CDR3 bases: TGCGCCAGCTCTACGGTCGGGACATCCTACGAGCAGTACTTC. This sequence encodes CASSTVGTSYEQYF.

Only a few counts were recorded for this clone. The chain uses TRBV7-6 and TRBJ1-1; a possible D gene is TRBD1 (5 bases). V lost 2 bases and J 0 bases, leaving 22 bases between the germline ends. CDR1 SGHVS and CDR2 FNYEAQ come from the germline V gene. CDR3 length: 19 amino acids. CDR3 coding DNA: TGTGCCAGCAGCTTATTGGTTTCCAGGGCCCGGAACCTGAACACTGAAGCTTTCTTT. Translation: CASSLLVSRARNLNTEAFF.

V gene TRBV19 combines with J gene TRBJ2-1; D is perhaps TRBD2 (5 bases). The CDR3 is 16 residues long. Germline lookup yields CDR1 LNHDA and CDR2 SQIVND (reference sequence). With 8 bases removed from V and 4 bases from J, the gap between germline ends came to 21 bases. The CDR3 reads CASGRPPGPGYNEQFF. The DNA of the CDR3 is TGTGCCAGTGGGCGCCCTCCGGGCCCGGGATACAATGAGCAGTTCTTC.

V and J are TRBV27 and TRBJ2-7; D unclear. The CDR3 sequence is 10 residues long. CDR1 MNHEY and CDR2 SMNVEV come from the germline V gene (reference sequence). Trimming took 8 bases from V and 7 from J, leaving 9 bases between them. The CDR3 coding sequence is TGTGCCAGCGTATCCGGTGAGCAGTACTTC. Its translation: CASVSGEQYF.

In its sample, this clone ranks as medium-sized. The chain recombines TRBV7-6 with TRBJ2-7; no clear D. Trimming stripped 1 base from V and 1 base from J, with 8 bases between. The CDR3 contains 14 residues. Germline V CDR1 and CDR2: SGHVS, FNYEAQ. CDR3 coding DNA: TGTGCCAGCAGCTTAGAGGCAGGATCCTACGAGCAGTACTTC. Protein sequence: CASSLEAGSYEQYF.

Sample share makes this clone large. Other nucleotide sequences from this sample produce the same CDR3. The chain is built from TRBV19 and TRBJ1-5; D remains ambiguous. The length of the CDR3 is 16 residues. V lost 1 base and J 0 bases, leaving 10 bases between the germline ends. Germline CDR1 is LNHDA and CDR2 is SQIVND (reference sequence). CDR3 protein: CASSIGRYYSNQPQHF. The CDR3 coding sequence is TGTGCCAGTAGTATAGGCAGGTATTATAGCAATCAGCCCCAGCATTTT.

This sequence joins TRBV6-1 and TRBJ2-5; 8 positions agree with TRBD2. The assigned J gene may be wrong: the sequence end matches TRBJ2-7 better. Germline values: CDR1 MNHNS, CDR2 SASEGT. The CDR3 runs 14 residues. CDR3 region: CASSVRGGTYEQYF. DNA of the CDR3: TGTGCCAGCAGTGTCCGGGGGGGAACCTACGAGCAGTACTTC.

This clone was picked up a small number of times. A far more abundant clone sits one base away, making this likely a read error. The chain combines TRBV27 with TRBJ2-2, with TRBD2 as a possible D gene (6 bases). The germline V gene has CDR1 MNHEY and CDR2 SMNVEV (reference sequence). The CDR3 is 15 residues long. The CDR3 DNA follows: TGTGCCTGCAGTTCGACGGGACTCAACACCGGGGAGCTGTTTTTT. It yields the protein CACSSTGLNTGELFF.

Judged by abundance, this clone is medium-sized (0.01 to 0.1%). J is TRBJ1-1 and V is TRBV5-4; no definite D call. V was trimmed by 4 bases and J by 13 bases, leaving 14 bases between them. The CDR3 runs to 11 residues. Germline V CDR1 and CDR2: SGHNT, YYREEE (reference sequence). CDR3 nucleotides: TGTGCCAGCAGCGCGACGGAGGGCCATTTCTTT. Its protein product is CASSATEGHFF.

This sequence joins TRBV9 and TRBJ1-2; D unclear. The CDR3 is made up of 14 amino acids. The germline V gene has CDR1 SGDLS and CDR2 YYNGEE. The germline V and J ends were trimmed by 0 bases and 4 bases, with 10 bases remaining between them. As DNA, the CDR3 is TGTGCCAGCAGCGTAGGAGACGGTTCCTATGGCTACACCTTC. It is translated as CASSVGDGSYGYTF.

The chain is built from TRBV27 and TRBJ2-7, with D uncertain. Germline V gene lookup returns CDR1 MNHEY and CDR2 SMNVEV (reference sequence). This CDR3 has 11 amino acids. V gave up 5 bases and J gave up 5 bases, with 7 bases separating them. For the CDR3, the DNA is TGTGCCAGCAGTGAATTCCACGAGCAGTACTTC. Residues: CASSEFHEQYF.

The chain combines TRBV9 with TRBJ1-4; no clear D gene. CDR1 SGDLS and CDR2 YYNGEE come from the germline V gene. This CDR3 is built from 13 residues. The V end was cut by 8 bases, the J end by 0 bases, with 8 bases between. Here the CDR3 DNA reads TGTGCCAGTCAGCATTCAACTAATGAAAAACTGTTTTTT. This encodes CASQHSTNEKLFF.

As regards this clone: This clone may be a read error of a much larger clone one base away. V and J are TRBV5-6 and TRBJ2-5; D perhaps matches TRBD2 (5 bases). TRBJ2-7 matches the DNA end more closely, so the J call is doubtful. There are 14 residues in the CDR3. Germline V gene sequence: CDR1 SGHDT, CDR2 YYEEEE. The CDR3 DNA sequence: TGTGCCAGCAGCTTGGGCGGGCAGAACTACGAGCAGTACTTC. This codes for CASSLGGQNYEQYF.

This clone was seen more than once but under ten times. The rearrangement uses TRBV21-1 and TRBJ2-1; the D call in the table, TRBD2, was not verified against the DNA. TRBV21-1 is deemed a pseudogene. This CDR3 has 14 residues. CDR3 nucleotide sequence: TGTGCCAGCAGCAAATCTGCTTGGAGCATAGGGCAGTTCTTC. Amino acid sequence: CASSKSAWSIGQFF.

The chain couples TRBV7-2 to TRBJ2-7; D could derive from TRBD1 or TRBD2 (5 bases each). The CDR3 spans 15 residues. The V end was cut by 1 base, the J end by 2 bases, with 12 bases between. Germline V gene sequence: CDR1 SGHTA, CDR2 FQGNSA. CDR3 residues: CASSLERDGTYEQYF. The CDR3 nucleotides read TGTGCCAGCAGCTTAGAGAGGGACGGAACCTACGAGCAGTACTTC.